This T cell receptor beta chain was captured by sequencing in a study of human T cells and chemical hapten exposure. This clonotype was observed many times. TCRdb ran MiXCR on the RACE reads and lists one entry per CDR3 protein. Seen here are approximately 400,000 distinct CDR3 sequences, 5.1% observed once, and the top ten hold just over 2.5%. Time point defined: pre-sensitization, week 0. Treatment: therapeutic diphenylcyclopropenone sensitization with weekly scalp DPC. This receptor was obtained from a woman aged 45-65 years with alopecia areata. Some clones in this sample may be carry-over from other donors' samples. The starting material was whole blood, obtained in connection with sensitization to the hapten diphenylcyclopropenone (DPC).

The CDR3: CASGLDRNQPQHF. DNA for the CDR3: TGTGCTAGTGGTTTGGACAGGAATCAGCCCCAGCATTTT. This sequence joins TRBV12-5 and TRBJ1-5, with D perhaps TRBD1 (5 bases). There are 13 residues in the CDR3. V was clipped by 1 base and J by 4 bases, with 5 bases between them. Germline V gives CDR1 LGHNT, CDR2 FRNRAP. Complete variable domain (other parts from reference TRBV12-5 and TRBJ1-5): DARVTQTPRHKVTEMGQEVTMRCQPILGHNTVFWYRQTMMQGLELLAYFRNRAPLDDSGMPKDRFSAEMPDATLATLKIQPSEPRDSAVYFCASGLDRNQPQHFGDGTRLSIL.